This TCR beta chain was found in a study of cytomegalovirus exposure and HLA in healthy donors. Study findings and constraints: Some public TCRs appeared in many individuals, while most sequences were rare.

With regard to this clone: Its antigen is still unknown.

Some clones are missing from TCRdb's copy, which holds only in-frame ones; the method was immunoSEQ multiplex PCR. The repertoire holds 190,000 or so clones, with about 80% as singletons. CDR3 length equals 14 residues. Germline-derived CDR1 and CDR2 are LNHDA and SQIVND (reference sequence). V was pared by 4 bases and J by 4 bases, with 6 bases of the junction left unmatched. This TCR came from a woman between 18 and 29 years old in good health and CMV-seropositive. The chain uses TRBV19 and TRBJ1-2, with 7 bases matching TRBD1. Sequencing was carried out using PBMCs. The CDR3 sequence: CASSSTGAGYGYTF. The CDR3 region has the DNA TGTGCCAGTAGTAGTACAGGGGCCGGCTATGGCTACACCTTC.